This T cell receptor beta chain was recorded in a study of control samples from healthy donors and cancer patients. This table comes from immunoSEQ multiplex PCR, and its TCRdb copy is limited to in-frame clones, with some not included. The table shows fewer than 20,000 clones, with approximately 78% occurring only once. This clone showed up just a few times. The clonotype originates from a man older than 75 with head and neck cancer. The source material was PBMCs.

CDR3 amino acids: CATSDPRQGDYEQYF. The CDR3 DNA reads TGTGCCACCAGTGATCCCCGACAGGGAGACTACGAGCAGTACTTC. The chain employs TRBV24-1 and TRBJ2-7; 7 positions agree with TRBD1. The CDR3 extends over 15 amino acids. With 3 bases clipped from V and 3 bases from J, the junction kept 7 bases outside the gene matches. Germline assignment: CDR1 KGHDR and CDR2 SFDVKD.